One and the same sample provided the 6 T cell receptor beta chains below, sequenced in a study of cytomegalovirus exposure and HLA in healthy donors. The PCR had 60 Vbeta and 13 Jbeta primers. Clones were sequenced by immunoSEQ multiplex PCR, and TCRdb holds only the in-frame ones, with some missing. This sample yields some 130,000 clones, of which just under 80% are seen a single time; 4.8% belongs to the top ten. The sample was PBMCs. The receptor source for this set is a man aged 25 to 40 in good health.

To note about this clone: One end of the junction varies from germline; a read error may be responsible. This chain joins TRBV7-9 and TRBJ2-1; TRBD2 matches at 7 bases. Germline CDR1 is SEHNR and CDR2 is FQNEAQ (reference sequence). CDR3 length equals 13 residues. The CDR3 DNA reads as TGTTCCAGCGCGGGAGATCTCGGGAGGGAGCAGTTCTTC. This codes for CSSAGDLGREQFF.

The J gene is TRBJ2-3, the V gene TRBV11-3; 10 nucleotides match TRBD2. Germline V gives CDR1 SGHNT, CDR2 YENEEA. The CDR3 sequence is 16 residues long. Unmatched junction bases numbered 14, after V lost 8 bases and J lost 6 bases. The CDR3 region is CASGHLSGRAVDTQYF. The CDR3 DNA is TGTGCCAGCGGTCACTTGAGCGGGAGGGCCGTCGATACGCAGTATTTT.

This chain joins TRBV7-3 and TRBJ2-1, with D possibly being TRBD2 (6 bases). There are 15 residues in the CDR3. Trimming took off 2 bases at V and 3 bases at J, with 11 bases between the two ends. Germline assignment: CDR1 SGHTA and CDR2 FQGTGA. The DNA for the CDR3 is TGTGCCAGCAGCTTAGGTGGTAGCGGCTACAATGAGCAGTTCTTC. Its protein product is CASSLGGSGYNEQFF.

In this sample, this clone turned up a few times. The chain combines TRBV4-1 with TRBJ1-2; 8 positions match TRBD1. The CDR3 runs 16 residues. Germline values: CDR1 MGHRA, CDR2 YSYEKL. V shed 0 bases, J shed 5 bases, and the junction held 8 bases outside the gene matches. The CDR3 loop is CASSQDSDRGWYGYTF. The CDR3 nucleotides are TGCGCCAGCAGCCAAGATAGCGACAGGGGATGGTATGGCTACACCTTC.

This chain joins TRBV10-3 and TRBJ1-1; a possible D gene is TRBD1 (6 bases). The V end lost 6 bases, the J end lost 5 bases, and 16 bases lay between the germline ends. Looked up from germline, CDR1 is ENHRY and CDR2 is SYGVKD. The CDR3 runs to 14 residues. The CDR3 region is CAISLGGARTEAFF. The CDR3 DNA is TGTGCCATCAGCCTCGGGGGGGCGCGGACTGAAGCTTTCTTT.

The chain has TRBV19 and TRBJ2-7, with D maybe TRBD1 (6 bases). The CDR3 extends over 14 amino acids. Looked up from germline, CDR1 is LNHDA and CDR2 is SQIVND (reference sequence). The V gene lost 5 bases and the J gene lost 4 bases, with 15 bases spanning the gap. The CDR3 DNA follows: TGTGCCAGTAGTTTATCCCGGGACACTTACGAGCAGTACTTC. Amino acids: CASSLSRDTYEQYF.